The 20 T cell receptor beta chains below were found in one sample sequenced in a study of T cell responses to AZD1222 COVID-19 vaccine. Clones were sequenced by immunoSEQ multiplex PCR, and TCRdb holds only the in-frame ones, with some missing. The sample consists of 120,000 or so clones, 90% of them appearing once. The sequenced sample was peripheral blood, obtained on day 0 of MenACWY control vaccination. The receptors were sampled from an adult in good health.

The gene calls are TRBV5-1 and TRBJ1-4; unclear D gene. This CDR3 contains 16 residues. V lost 2 bases and J lost 0, with 11 bases in between. Germline V CDR1 and CDR2: SGHRS, YFSETQ. For the CDR3, the DNA is TGCGCCAGCAGCTTAGGCAGTGCTACAACTAATGAAAAACTGTTTTTT. Its translation is CASSLGSATTNEKLFF. The full variable domain, rest sourced from reference TRBV5-1 and TRBJ1-4, is KAGVTQTPRYLIKTRGQQVTLSCSPISGHRSVSWYQQTPGQGLQFLFEYFSETQRNKGNFPGRFSGRQFSNSRSEMNVSTLELGDSALYLCASSLGSATTNEKLFFGSGTQLSVL.

V is TRBV3-1 (or the pseudogene TRBV3-2) and J is TRBJ2-3; D may be TRBD1 or TRBD2 (5 bases each). This CDR3 is 15 amino acids long. Germline lookup yields CDR1 LGHDT and CDR2 YNNKEL (reference sequence). The V end lost 4 bases, the J end lost 2 bases, and 13 bases lay between the germline ends. The CDR3 loop is CASSLIRGPTDTQYF. The CDR3 DNA follows: TGTGCCAGCAGCCTCATCCGGGGCCCCACAGATACGCAGTATTTT.

The DNA of the CDR3 is TGTGCCAGCGGCTTCAATTTCAAACCACCGACGCAGTATTTT. Translated, it gives CASGFNFKPPTQYF. This chain links TRBV2 with TRBJ2-3; no clear D. The CDR3 spans 14 residues. From germline, CDR1 is SNHLY and CDR2 FYNNEI. The V end was cut by 8 bases, the J end by 9 bases, with 21 bases between.

The chain joins TRBV3-1 (or the pseudogene TRBV3-2) to TRBJ1-5, with a weak D call TRBD1 (5 bases). This CDR3 has 14 amino acids. CDR1 and CDR2 from the germline V gene are LGHDT and YNNKEL (reference sequence). The V gene lost 3 bases and the J gene lost 7 bases, with 13 bases spanning the gap. As DNA, the CDR3 is TGTGCCAGCAGCCACTATGGGGCAGGACAGCCCCAGCATTTT. As protein: CASSHYGAGQPQHF.

The rearrangement joins TRBV2 to TRBJ2-7; TRBD2 aligns across 9 bases. CDR1 and CDR2 (germline): SNHLY, FYNNEI. The CDR3 consists of 14 residues. J was trimmed by 3 bases and V by 4 bases; bases with no gene match: 4. CDR3 in DNA: TGTGCCAGCAGTGTAGCGGGAGTCTACTACGAGCAGTACTTC. Translated, it gives CASSVAGVYYEQYF.

The gene calls are TRBV6-1 and TRBJ2-7; D is tentatively TRBD1 or TRBD2 (5 bases each). The germline V and J ends were trimmed by 4 bases and 2 bases, with 18 bases remaining between them. This CDR3 comprises 16 residues. From germline, CDR1 is MNHNS and CDR2 SASEGT. The CDR3 DNA is TGTGCCAGCAGTGCGAGGGCCGACAGCCCTCCCTACGAGCAGTACTTC. Translation: CASSARADSPPYEQYF.

The CDR3 loop reads CASSLLGAGYTF. Written as DNA, the CDR3 is TGTGCCAGCAGTTTACTCGGGGCGGGCTACACCTTC. J is TRBJ1-2 and V is TRBV28; weak D call: TRBD1 (5 bases). V was shortened by 2 bases and J by 8 bases, with 9 bases between the two germline ends. The CDR3 covers 12 residues. Germline CDR1 reads MDHEN; CDR2 reads SYDVKM.

The J gene is TRBJ1-4, the V gene TRBV5-1; the D is unclear. V lost 4 bases and J 7 bases, leaving 17 bases between the germline ends. The CDR3 loop spans 15 amino acids. Germline V gene sequence: CDR1 SGHRS, CDR2 YFSETQ. CDR3 sequence reads: CASSRLGPIGEKLFF. The CDR3 coding sequence is TGCGCCAGCAGCCGGCTCGGTCCAATAGGTGAAAAACTGTTTTTT.

This clone was recorded a few times. This sample also contains other DNA sequences that code for the same CDR3. V usage is TRBV3-1 (or the pseudogene TRBV3-2) and J usage is TRBJ2-3, with D unresolved. The V gene lost 1 base and the J gene lost 4 bases, with 0 bases spanning the gap. Germline lookup yields CDR1 LGHDT and CDR2 YNNKEL (reference sequence). This CDR3 has 11 residues. The CDR3 bases are TGTGCCAGCAGCCAAGCAGATACGCAGTATTTT. Protein product: CASSQADTQYF.

V and J are TRBV4-1 and TRBJ2-5; the D gene is possibly TRBD2 (8 bases). The V end was cut by 5 bases, the J end by 1 base, with 14 bases between. Germline loops: CDR1 MGHRA, CDR2 YSYEKL. This CDR3 has 15 amino acids. The chain's CDR3 is CASSEGAGGQETQYF. The CDR3 DNA reads as TGCGCCAGCAGCGAGGGGGCGGGGGGCCAAGAGACCCAGTACTTC.

The chain couples TRBV28 to TRBJ2-1; 13 bases map to TRBD2. V was clipped by 3 bases and J by 10 bases; unmatched bases: 3. Germline loops: CDR1 MDHEN, CDR2 SYDVKM. This CDR3 is 14 amino acids long. The CDR3 sequence is CASSLGTSGKEQFF. Here the CDR3 DNA reads TGTGCCAGCAGTTTGGGGACTAGCGGGAAGGAGCAGTTCTTC. Variable domain in full (rest from reference TRBV28 and TRBJ2-1): DVKVTQSSRYLVKRTGEKVFLECVQDMDHENMFWYRQDPGLGLRLIYFSYDVKMKEKGDIPEGYSVSREKKERFSLILESASTNQTSMYLCASSLGTSGKEQFFGPGTRLTVL.

The V call is TRBV3-1 (or the pseudogene TRBV3-2), the J call TRBJ2-7; 9 bases map to TRBD1. The CDR3 is 15 amino acids. Germline V gene lookup returns CDR1 LGHDT and CDR2 YNNKEL (reference sequence). V shed 5 bases, J shed 3 bases, and the junction held 8 bases outside the gene matches. CDR3 region: CASSGAGTGFYEQYF. The CDR3 DNA follows: TGTGCCAGCAGCGGAGCCGGGACAGGGTTCTACGAGCAGTACTTC.

The rearrangement joins TRBV19 to TRBJ1-6, with TRBD1 as a possible D gene (6 bases). CDR1 is LNHDA and CDR2 is SQIVND in the germline V gene (reference sequence). The ends were cut back, 6 bases at V and 6 bases at J, with 15 bases in the middle. This CDR3 has 15 residues. The CDR3 spells CASRKGTTINSPLHF. CDR3 DNA sequence: TGTGCCAGTAGGAAGGGGACAACAATTAATTCACCCCTCCACTTT.

The gene calls are TRBV19 and TRBJ2-5, with D hard to call. In germline, CDR1 is LNHDA, CDR2 SQIVND (reference sequence). This CDR3 is built from 13 residues. V was cut by 5 bases and J by 2 bases, with 9 bases left in between. The DNA of the CDR3 is TGTGCCAGTAGTCCGGCAGCGCAAGAGACCCAGTACTTC. It yields the protein CASSPAAQETQYF.

The chain uses TRBV28 and TRBJ1-6; TRBD1 aligns across 9 bases. The V and J ends lost 5 bases and 14 bases, in that order; junction bases with no gene match: 10. The CDR3 totals 14 residues. Germline values: CDR1 MDHEN, CDR2 SYDVKM. CDR3 in amino acids: CASSKETGGRTLHF. Here the CDR3 DNA reads TGTGCCAGCAGTAAGGAGACAGGGGGTCGGACCCTCCACTTT.

The chain is built from TRBV6-6 and TRBJ2-7; D could derive from TRBD1 or TRBD2 (6 bases each). This CDR3 region has 17 residues. The V gene lost 5 bases and the J gene lost 0 bases, with 20 bases spanning the gap. Germline V gene data show CDR1 as MNHNY and CDR2 as SVGAGI (reference sequence). The CDR3 here is CASSRTGSSGHSYEQYF. The CDR3 DNA sequence: TGTGCCAGCAGTCGAACAGGGAGTAGCGGACACTCCTACGAGCAGTACTTC.

The J gene is TRBJ2-1, the V gene TRBV15; D possibly matches TRBD1 or TRBD2 (6 bases each). Trimming shortened V by 0 bases and J by 2 bases, and 8 bases separated the two germline ends. CDR1 LNHNV and CDR2 YYDKDF come from the germline V gene (reference sequence). CDR3 length: 15 amino acids. The CDR3 here is CATSRERGAYNEQFF. In nucleotides, the CDR3 is TGTGCCACCAGCAGAGAAAGGGGGGCCTACAATGAGCAGTTCTTC.

This sequence joins TRBV7-6 and TRBJ1-6; possible D gene TRBD1, 5 bases. Trimming left V 1 base short and J 0 bases short, with 13 bases between. Germline-derived CDR1 and CDR2 are SGHVS and FNYEAQ. CDR3 length: 18 amino acids. The CDR3 protein is CASSLGGYKSSYNSPLHF. The CDR3 region has the DNA TGTGCCAGCAGCTTAGGGGGGTACAAGAGCTCCTATAATTCACCCCTCCACTTT.

The CDR3 DNA reads as TGCAGCGTTGAAGTGGCAGCCACAGATACGCAGTATTTT. This translates into CSVEVAATDTQYF. The V and J genes are TRBV29-1 and TRBJ2-3; no definite D call. The germline V gene has CDR1 SQVTM and CDR2 ANQGSEA. This CDR3 spans 13 amino acids. Trimming stripped 1 base from V and 2 bases from J, with 7 bases between.

The genes are TRBV7-2 and TRBJ1-6, with 9 bases identical to TRBD1. Unmatched junction bases numbered 1, after V lost 5 bases and J lost 5 bases. CDR3 length equals 14 residues. The germline V gene encodes CDR1 SGHTA and CDR2 FQGNSA. Written as DNA, the CDR3 is TGTGCCAGCAGCGGGGACAGGGATAATTCACCCCTCCACTTT. As protein: CASSGDRDNSPLHF.